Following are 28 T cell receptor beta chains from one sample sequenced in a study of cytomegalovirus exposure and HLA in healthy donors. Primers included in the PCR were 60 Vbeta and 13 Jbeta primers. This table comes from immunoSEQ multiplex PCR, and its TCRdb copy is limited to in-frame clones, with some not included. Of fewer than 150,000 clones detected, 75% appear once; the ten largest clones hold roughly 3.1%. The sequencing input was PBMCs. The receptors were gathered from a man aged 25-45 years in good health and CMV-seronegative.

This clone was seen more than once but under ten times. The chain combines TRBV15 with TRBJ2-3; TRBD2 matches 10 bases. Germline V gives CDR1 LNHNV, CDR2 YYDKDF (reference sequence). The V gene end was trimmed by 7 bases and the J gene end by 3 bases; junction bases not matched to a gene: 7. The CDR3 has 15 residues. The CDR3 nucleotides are TGTGCCACCATCCCGGGACTAGCGTCTACAGATACGCAGTATTTT. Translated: CATIPGLASTDTQYF.

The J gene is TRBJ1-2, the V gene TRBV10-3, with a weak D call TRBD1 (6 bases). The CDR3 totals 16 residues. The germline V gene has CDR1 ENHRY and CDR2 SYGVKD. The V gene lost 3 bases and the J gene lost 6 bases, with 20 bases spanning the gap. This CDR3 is CAISETRGRAGDGYTF. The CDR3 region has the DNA TGTGCCATCAGTGAAACGCGGGGGCGAGCCGGGGATGGCTACACCTTC.

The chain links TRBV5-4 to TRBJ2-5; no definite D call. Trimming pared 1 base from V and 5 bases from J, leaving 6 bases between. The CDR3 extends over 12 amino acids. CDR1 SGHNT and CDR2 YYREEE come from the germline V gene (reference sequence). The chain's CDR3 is CASSLLSETQYF. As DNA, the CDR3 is TGTGCCAGCAGCTTGTTAAGCGAGACCCAGTACTTC. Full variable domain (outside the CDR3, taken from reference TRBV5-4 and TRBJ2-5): ETGVTQSPTHLIKTRGQQVTLRCSSQSGHNTVSWYQQALGQGPQFIFQYYREEENGRGNFPPRFSGLQFPNYSSELNVNALELDDSALYLCASSLLSETQYFGPGTRLLVL.

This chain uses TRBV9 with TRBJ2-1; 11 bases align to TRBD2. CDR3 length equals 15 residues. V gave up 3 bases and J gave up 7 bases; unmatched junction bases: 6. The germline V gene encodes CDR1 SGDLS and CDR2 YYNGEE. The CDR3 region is CASSGRLAGTNEQFF. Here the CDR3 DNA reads TGTGCCAGCAGCGGACGACTAGCGGGAACTAATGAGCAGTTCTTC.

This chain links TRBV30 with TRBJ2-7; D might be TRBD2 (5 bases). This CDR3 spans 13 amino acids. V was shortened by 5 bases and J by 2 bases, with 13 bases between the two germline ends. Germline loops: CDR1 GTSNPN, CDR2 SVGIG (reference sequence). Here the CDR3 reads CAWVRTAPYEQYF. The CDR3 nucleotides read TGTGCCTGGGTTCGGACTGCTCCCTACGAGCAGTACTTC.

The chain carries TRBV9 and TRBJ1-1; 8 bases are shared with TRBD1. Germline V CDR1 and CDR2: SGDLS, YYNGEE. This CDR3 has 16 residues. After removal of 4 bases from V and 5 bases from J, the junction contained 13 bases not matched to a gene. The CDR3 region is CASSTRRDRQGTEAFF. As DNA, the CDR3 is TGTGCCAGCAGCACCCGACGGGACAGGCAAGGGACTGAAGCTTTCTTT. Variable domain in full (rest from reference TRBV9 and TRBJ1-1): DSGVTQTPKHLITATGQRVTLRCSPRSGDLSVYWYQQSLDQGLQFLIQYYNGEERAKGNILERFSAQQFPDLHSELNLSSLELGDSALYFCASSTRRDRQGTEAFFGQGTRLTVV.

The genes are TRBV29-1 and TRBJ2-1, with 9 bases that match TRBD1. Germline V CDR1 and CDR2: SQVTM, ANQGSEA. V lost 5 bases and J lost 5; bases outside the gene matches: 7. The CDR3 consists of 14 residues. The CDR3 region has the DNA TGCAGCGTTTGGGGCGGACAGGGGAACAATGAGCAGTTCTTC. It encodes CSVWGGQGNNEQFF.

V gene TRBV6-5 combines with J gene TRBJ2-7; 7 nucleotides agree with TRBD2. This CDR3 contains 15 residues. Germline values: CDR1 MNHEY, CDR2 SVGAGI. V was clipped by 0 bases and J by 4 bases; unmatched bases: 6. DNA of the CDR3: TGTGCCAGCAGTTACTCGGCTCTAGCGGAGTACGAGCAGTACTTC. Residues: CASSYSALAEYEQYF.

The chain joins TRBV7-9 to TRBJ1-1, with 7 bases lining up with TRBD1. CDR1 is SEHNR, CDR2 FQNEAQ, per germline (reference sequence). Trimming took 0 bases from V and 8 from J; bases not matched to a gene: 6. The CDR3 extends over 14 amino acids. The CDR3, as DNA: TGTGCCAGCAGCTTAGCACCGACAGGGCCAGAAGCTTTCTTT. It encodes CASSLAPTGPEAFF.

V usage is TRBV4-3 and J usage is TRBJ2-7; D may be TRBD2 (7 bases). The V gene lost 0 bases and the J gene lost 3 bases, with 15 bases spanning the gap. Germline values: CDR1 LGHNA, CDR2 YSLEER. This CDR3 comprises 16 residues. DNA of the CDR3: TGCGCCAGCAGCCAAGAGGGAGGGGGGGGAAACTACGAGCAGTACTTC. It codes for CASSQEGGGGNYEQYF.

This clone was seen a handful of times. Here the CDR3 reads CASSLLGSGIGTDTQYF. CDR3 sequence (DNA): TGTGCCAGCAGCTTATTGGGGAGCGGGATCGGGACAGATACGCAGTATTTT. The chain is built from TRBV7-3 and TRBJ2-3, with 7 bases that match TRBD2. This CDR3 region has 17 residues. CDR1 is SGHTA and CDR2 is FQGTGA in the germline V gene. V was clipped by 2 bases and J by 3 bases; unmatched bases: 11.

The CDR3 DNA follows: TGTGCCAGCATTAGTCGGAGAGACAGTCGTACCTATGGCTACACCTTC. Encoded protein: CASISRRDSRTYGYTF. The chain is built from TRBV6-6 and TRBJ1-2; possibly TRBD1 for D (5 bases). Germline CDR1 is MNHNY and CDR2 is SVGAGI (reference sequence). With 7 bases removed from V and 4 bases from J, the gap between germline ends came to 22 bases. The CDR3 is 16 residues long.

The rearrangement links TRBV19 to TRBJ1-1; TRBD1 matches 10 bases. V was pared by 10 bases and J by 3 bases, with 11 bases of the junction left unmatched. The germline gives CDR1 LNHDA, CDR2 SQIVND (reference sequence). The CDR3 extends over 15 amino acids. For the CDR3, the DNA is TGTGCCACTGAACGGACAGGGGGAATGTACACTGAAGCTTTCTTT. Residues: CATERTGGMYTEAFF.

The CDR3 DNA follows: TGCGCCAGCAGCCAAGAAAGGACTGCCAGCTACGAGCAGTACTTC. Protein: CASSQERTASYEQYF. V usage is TRBV4-3 and J usage is TRBJ2-7; perhaps TRBD2 as D (5 bases). There are 15 residues in the CDR3. V dropped 0 bases and J dropped 3 bases, with 12 bases sitting between them. Looked up from germline, CDR1 is LGHNA and CDR2 is YSLEER.

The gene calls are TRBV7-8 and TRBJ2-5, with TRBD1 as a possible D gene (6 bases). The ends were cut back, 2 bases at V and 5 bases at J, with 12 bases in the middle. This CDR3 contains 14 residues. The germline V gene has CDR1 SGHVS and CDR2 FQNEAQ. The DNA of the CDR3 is TGTGCCAGCAGCTTAAGGGGGTCTTGGGAGACCCAGTACTTC. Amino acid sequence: CASSLRGSWETQYF.

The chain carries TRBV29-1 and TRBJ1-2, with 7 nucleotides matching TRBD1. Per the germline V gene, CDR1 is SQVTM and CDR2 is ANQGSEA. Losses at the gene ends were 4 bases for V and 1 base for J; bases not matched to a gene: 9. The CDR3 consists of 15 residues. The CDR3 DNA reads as TGCAGCGTTGGGGCCCAGGGACAGAATAACTATGGCTACACCTTC. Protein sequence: CSVGAQGQNNYGYTF.

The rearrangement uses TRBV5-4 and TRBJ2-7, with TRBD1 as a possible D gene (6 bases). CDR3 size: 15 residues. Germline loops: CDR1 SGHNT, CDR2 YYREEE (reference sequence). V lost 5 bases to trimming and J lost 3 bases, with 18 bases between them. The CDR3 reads CASSLARQGYYEQYF. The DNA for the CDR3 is TGTGCCAGCAGTCTGGCACGGCAGGGGTACTACGAGCAGTACTTC.

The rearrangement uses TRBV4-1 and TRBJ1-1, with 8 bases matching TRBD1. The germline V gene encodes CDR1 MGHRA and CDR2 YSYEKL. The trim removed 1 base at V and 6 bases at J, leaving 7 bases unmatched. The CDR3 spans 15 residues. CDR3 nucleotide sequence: TGCGCCAGCAGCCAAGCCCCAGGGGGCTTGTCTGAAGCTTTCTTT. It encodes CASSQAPGGLSEAFF.

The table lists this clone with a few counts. The CDR3 coding sequence is TGTGCCAGCAGAGGGGACTCCTACAATGAGCAGTTCTTC. Its translation: CASRGDSYNEQFF. The chain uses TRBV6-5 and TRBJ2-1; perhaps TRBD1 as D (5 bases). V was cut by 6 bases and J by 0 bases, with 6 bases left in between. The germline V gene encodes CDR1 MNHEY and CDR2 SVGAGI. The length of the CDR3 is 13 residues.

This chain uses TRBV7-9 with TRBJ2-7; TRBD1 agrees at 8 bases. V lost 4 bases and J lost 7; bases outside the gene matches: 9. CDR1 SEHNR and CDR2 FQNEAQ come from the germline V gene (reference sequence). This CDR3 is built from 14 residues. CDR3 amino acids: CASSSGTGLMEQYF. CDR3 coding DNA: TGTGCCAGCAGCTCGGGGACAGGTCTCATGGAGCAGTACTTC. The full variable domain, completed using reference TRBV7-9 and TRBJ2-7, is DTGVSQNPRHKITKRGQNVTFRCDPISEHNRLYWYRQTLGQGPEFLTYFQNEAQLEKSRLLSDRFSAERPKGSFSTLEIQRTEQGDSAMYLCASSSGTGLMEQYFGPGTRLTVT.

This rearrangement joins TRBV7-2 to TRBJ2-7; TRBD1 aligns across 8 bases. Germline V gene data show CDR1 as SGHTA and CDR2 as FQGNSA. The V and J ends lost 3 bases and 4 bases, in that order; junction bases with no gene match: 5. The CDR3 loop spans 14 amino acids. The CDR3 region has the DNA TGTGCCAGCAGCTTTAATCAGGGGGCGTACGAGCAGTACTTC. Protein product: CASSFNQGAYEQYF.

As DNA, the CDR3 is TGTGCCAGCAGCCGGGGATCAGACACTGAAGCTTTCTTT. It encodes CASSRGSDTEAFF. The chain joins TRBV6-6 to TRBJ1-1, with D hard to call. Germline V gene data show CDR1 as MNHNY and CDR2 as SVGAGI (reference sequence). CDR3 length equals 13 residues. V gave up 6 bases and J gave up 3 bases, with 11 bases separating them.

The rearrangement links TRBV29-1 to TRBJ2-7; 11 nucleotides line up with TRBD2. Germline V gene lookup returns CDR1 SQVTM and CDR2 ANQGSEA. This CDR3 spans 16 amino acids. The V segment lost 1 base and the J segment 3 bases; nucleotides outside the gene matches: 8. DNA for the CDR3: TGCAGCGTTGAAGGAGGGACTAGCGGTTCCGTCTACGAGCAGTACTTC. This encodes CSVEGGTSGSVYEQYF.

As DNA, the CDR3 is TGTGCCAGCAGCTCCCGACAGAGCACAGATACGCAGTATTTT. Translation gives CASSSRQSTDTQYF. The chain combines TRBV7-6 with TRBJ2-3; possibly TRBD1 for D (5 bases). Germline V lookup: CDR1 SGHVS, CDR2 FNYEAQ. V was cut by 4 bases and J by 0 bases, with 8 bases left in between. This CDR3 is built from 14 residues.

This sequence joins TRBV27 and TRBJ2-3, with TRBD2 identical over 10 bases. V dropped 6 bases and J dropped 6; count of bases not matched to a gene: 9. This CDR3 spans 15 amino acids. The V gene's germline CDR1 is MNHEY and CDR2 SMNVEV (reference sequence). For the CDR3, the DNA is TGTGCCAGCAGCCCAATAGCGGGAGGCCTGGATACGCAGTATTTT. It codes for CASSPIAGGLDTQYF.

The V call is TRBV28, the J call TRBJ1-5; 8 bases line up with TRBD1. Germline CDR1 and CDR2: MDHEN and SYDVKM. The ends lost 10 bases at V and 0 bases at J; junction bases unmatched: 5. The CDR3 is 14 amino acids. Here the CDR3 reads CATGTGNSNQPQHF. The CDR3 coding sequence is TGTGCCACCGGGACAGGTAATAGCAATCAGCCCCAGCATTTT.

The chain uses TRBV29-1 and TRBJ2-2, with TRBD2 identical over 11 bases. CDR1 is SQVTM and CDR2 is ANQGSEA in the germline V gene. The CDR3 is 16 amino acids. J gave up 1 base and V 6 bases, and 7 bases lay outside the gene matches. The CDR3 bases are TGCAGCGTCCAGGGACTAGCGGCAAAGAACACCGGGGAGCTGTTTTTT. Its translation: CSVQGLAAKNTGELFF.

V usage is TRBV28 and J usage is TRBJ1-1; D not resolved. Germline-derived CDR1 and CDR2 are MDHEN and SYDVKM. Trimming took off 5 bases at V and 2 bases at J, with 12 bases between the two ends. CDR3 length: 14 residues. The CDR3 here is CASSNRGLNTEAFF. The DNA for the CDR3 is TGTGCCAGCAGTAACAGAGGGCTAAACACTGAAGCTTTCTTT.